This T cell receptor (beta chain) derives from a study of blood T cell repertoires in COVID-19. Looking at the study overall: COVID-19 samples from acute and convalescent phases originated in the United States, Italy and Spain. In each case, the material was cDNA or gDNA derived from T cells, B-cell-depleted T cells, or PBMCs.

This clone is a singleton in its sample. Trimming took off 0 bases at V and 2 bases at J, with 8 bases between the two ends. CDR1 SGHRS and CDR2 YFSETQ come from the germline V gene. This CDR3 comprises 14 residues. The authors' processing: Scientists estimated how many nucleated cells there were by amplifying reference gene primers. Profiling relied on immunoSEQ multiplex PCR, and the TCRdb table lists in-frame clones only, not all of them. V and J calls plus clone size are reproduced from that table; the DNA served to infer D and trimming. The sample lists approximately 210,000 clones, over 80% occurring once.

The specimen sequenced was peripheral blood. The V gene is TRBV5-1, the J gene TRBJ2-5, with D possibly matching TRBD1 (5 bases). The clonotype was recovered from an older woman with active or convalescent COVID-19. This chain's CDR3 is CASSLVTAQETQYF. The CDR3 nucleotides are TGCGCCAGCAGCTTGGTGACAGCGCAAGAGACCCAGTACTTC.